Below are 12 T cell receptor beta chains sequenced from a single sample in a study of blood T cell repertoires in COVID-19. TCRdb keeps only in-frame clones here, not all; method: immunoSEQ multiplex PCR. In the table there are 120,000 to 150,000 clones, roughly 90% of which are singletons. Sequenced input: PBMCs or T cells enriched from blood (not recorded which). All receptors derive from a woman aged 25 to 39 with acute COVID-19.

The chain is built from TRBV3-1 (or the pseudogene TRBV3-2) and TRBJ2-7, with D possibly TRBD2 on 6 matching bases. Trimming removed 5 bases from V and 2 bases from J, with 13 bases in between. The germline CDR1 and CDR2 sequences are LGHDT and YNNKEL (reference sequence). CDR3 size: 14 residues. CDR3 bases: TGTGCCAGCAGCTCGGGAGCGAAGACCTACGAGCAGTACTTC. Protein: CASSSGAKTYEQYF.

The rearrangement joins TRBV5-6 to TRBJ1-2; D remains unclear. Germline CDR1 is SGHDT and CDR2 is YYEEEE. The ends were cut back, 4 bases at V and 8 bases at J, with 9 bases in the middle. This CDR3 is built from 11 residues. CDR3 sequence (DNA): TGTGCCAGCAGCCGGTCGGGGGGCTACACCTTC. The encoded protein is CASSRSGGYTF. Drawing the rest from reference TRBV5-6 and TRBJ1-2, the complete variable domain is DAGVTQSPTHLIKTRGQQVTLRCSPKSGHDTVSWYQQALGQGPQFIFQYYEEEERQRGNFPDRFSGHQFPNYSSELNVNALLLGDSALYLCASSRSGGYTFGSGTRLTVV.

The chain recombines TRBV21-1 with TRBJ2-7; the D call of TRBD2 is as the table states it, not checked on the DNA. TRBV21-1 is reported as a pseudogene. This CDR3 is 19 amino acids long. The CDR3 loop reads CASSKVETSGRGSSYEQYF. The CDR3 nucleotides read TGTGCCAGCAGCAAAGTTGAGACTAGCGGGAGGGGGAGCTCCTACGAGCAGTACTTC.

The V call is TRBV6-5, the J call TRBJ2-5; TRBD1 aligns across 9 bases. The CDR3 is 16 amino acids. The germline V gene has CDR1 MNHEY and CDR2 SVGAGI. V trimming: 3 bases; J trimming: 2 bases; junction bases outside the gene matches: 7. The CDR3 loop reads CASSYGTGSLQETQYF. The CDR3 DNA reads TGTGCCAGCAGTTATGGGACAGGGAGCCTACAAGAGACCCAGTACTTC.

The rearrangement uses TRBV28 and TRBJ1-5; D not certain. V was trimmed by 3 bases and J by 5 bases, leaving 17 bases between them. CDR1 and CDR2 (germline): MDHEN, SYDVKM. This CDR3 comprises 16 residues. CDR3: CASSLVGRLSYQPQHF. The CDR3 region has the DNA TGTGCCAGCAGTTTGGTCGGGAGGCTGTCGTATCAGCCCCAGCATTTT.

The chain is built from TRBV3-1 (or the pseudogene TRBV3-2) and TRBJ1-3; possibly TRBD1 for D (5 bases). CDR3 length: 13 amino acids. Germline V CDR1 and CDR2: LGHDT, YNNKEL (reference sequence). Trimming left V 4 bases short and J 8 bases short, with 12 bases between. CDR3 DNA: TGTGCCAGCAGCCTTAGGGGTGGGGACACCATATATTTT. Encoded protein: CASSLRGGDTIYF.

The CDR3 DNA reads as TGTGCCAGCTCACCGAACTATGAAGAGACCCAGTACTTC. This sequence encodes CASSPNYEETQYF. The chain joins TRBV18 to TRBJ2-5; D is uncertain. Germline assignment: CDR1 KGHSH and CDR2 LQKENI. With 3 bases removed from V and 3 bases from J, the gap between germline ends came to 8 bases. The CDR3 runs 13 residues.

V usage is TRBV19 and J usage is TRBJ2-1; 7 nucleotides align to TRBD2. Germline lookup yields CDR1 LNHDA and CDR2 SQIVND (reference sequence). Germline trimming cut 3 bases from V and 3 bases from J; bases unmatched to any gene: 5. The CDR3 spans 15 residues. CDR3 nucleotides: TGTGCCAGTAGTATTGCTAGCGGAAACTACAATGAGCAGTTCTTC. As protein: CASSIASGNYNEQFF.

The V gene is TRBV6-5, the J gene TRBJ2-2; 9 nucleotides match TRBD1. The length of the CDR3 is 15 residues. Germline CDR1 and CDR2: MNHEY and SVGAGI. Trimming cost V 6 bases and J 7 bases; bases outside gene matches: 9. The CDR3 bases are TGTGCCAGCAGGGAGCGGGACAGGGTCATCGGGGAGCTGTTTTTT. Translation gives CASRERDRVIGELFF.

This clone was detected once. This chain uses TRBV6-5 with TRBJ1-4; TRBD1 is a possible D gene (5 bases). Trimming removed 7 bases from V and 0 bases from J, with 9 bases in between. Germline values: CDR1 MNHEY, CDR2 SVGAGI. CDR3 size: 14 residues. The CDR3 spells CASTRQPTNEKLFF. As DNA, the CDR3 is TGTGCCAGCACCAGACAGCCAACTAATGAAAAACTGTTTTTT.

The chain joins TRBV12-3 or TRBV12-4 to TRBJ2-1, with D maybe TRBD2 (6 bases). CDR3 length: 13 amino acids. The germline V and J ends were trimmed by 6 bases and 15 bases, with 21 bases remaining between them. The CDR3 DNA is TGTGCCAGCAGCAACGGGGTAGCGGAAGGGCGGTTCTTC. Its protein product is CASSNGVAEGRFF.

The V gene is TRBV28, the J gene TRBJ2-1, with 13 bases identical to TRBD2. With 5 bases clipped from V and 9 bases from J, the junction kept 16 bases outside the gene matches. This CDR3 has 18 residues. CDR1 MDHEN and CDR2 SYDVKM come from the germline V gene. CDR3 protein: CASSLQRTSGSPQGEQFF. DNA of the CDR3: TGTGCCAGCAGTCTTCAAAGGACTAGCGGGAGTCCCCAGGGTGAGCAGTTCTTC.